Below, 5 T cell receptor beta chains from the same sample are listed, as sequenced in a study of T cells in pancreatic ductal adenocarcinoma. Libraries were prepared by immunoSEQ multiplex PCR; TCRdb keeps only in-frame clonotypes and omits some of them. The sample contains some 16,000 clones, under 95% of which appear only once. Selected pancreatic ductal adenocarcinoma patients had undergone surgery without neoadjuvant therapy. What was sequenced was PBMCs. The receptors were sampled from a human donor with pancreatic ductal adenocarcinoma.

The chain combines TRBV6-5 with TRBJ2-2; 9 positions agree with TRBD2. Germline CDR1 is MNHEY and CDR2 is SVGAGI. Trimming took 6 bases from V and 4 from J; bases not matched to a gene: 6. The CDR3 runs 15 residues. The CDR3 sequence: CASRLGLALTGELFF. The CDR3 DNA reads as TGTGCCAGCAGGCTGGGACTAGCCCTCACCGGGGAGCTGTTTTTT.

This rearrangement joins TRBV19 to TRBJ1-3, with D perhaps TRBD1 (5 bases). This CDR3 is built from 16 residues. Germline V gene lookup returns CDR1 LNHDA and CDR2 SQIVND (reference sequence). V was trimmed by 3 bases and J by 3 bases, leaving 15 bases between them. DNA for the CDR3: TGTGCCAGTAGTATTGGGACCACAACCCGTGGAAACACCATATATTTT. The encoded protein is CASSIGTTTRGNTIYF.

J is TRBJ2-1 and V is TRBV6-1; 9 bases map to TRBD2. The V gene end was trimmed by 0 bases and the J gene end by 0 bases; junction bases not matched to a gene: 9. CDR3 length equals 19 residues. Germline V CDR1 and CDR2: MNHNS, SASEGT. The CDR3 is CASSEAIRTSASSYNEQFF. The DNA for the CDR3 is TGTGCCAGCAGTGAAGCTATCAGGACTAGCGCGAGCTCCTACAATGAGCAGTTCTTC.

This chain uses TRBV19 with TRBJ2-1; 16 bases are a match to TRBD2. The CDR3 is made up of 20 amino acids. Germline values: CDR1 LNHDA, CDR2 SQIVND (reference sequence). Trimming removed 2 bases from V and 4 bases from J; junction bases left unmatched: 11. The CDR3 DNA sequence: TGTGCCAGTAGTATAACGGGACTAGCGGGAGGGCAGGGTCGGTACAATGAGCAGTTCTTC. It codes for CASSITGLAGGQGRYNEQFF.

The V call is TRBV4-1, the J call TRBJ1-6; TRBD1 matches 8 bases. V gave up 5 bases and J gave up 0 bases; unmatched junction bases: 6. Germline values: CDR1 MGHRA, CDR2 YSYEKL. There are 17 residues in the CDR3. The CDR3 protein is CASSDYRGSSYNSPLHF. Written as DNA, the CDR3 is TGCGCCAGCAGCGACTACAGGGGGAGCTCCTATAATTCACCCCTCCACTTT.